These 9 T cell receptor beta chains were all obtained from the same sample, sequenced in a study of T cell responses to AZD1222 COVID-19 vaccine. TCRdb's table, derived via immunoSEQ multiplex PCR, lists solely in-frame clones and lacks some. The top ten hold around 10% of the sample, which has some 84,000 clones, around 90% seen once. The source material was peripheral blood, sampled 28 days after the second AZD1222 dose. The receptors here all came from an adult who received the AZD1222 COVID-19 vaccine.

This chain connects TRBV3-1 (or the pseudogene TRBV3-2) to TRBJ2-3, with D possibly TRBD1 on 6 matching bases. Trimming shortened V by 4 bases and J by 4 bases, and 9 bases separated the two germline ends. Germline CDR1 is LGHDT and CDR2 is YNNKEL (reference sequence). CDR3 length: 13 amino acids. The CDR3 region has the DNA TGTGCCAGCAGCCCCCCAGGGGCAGATACGCAGTATTTT. This codes for CASSPPGADTQYF.

The J gene is TRBJ1-3, the V gene TRBV7-6; 10 bases map to TRBD1. V lost 5 bases, J lost 0 bases, and 7 bases stayed unmatched. The CDR3 has 17 amino acids. The V gene's germline CDR1 is SGHVS and CDR2 FNYEAQ. The CDR3 sequence: CASSLGTGDNSGNTIYF. In nucleotides, the CDR3 is TGTGCCAGCAGCCTAGGGACAGGGGATAACTCTGGAAACACCATATATTTT.

V is TRBV12-3 or TRBV12-4 and J is TRBJ1-2; TRBD1 might be the D (5 bases). The CDR3 is 12 amino acids. V was cut by 2 bases and J by 7 bases, with 8 bases left in between. The CDR3 DNA sequence: TGTGCCAGCAGTTTATCGGGGGGTGGCTACACCTTC. Translating gives CASSLSGGGYTF.

The rearrangement uses TRBV5-1 and TRBJ2-2, with D hard to call. V lost 4 bases, J lost 1 base, and 5 bases lay in between. The CDR3 contains 13 residues. Per the germline V gene, CDR1 is SGHRS and CDR2 is YFSETQ. As DNA, the CDR3 is TGCGCCAGCAGCACCAGGAACACCGGGGAGCTGTTTTTT. Amino acid sequence: CASSTRNTGELFF.

This sequence joins TRBV7-2 and TRBJ2-7; no clear D gene. V lost 2 bases and J lost 5, with 13 bases in between. CDR3 length: 14 residues. Germline CDR1 SGHTA, CDR2 FQGNSA. The CDR3 DNA sequence: TGTGCCAGCAGCTTACAACTAACCCAGAACGAGCAGTACTTC. Amino acid sequence: CASSLQLTQNEQYF. Full variable domain (missing parts from reference TRBV7-2 and TRBJ2-7): GAGVSQSPSNKVTEKGKDVELRCDPISGHTALYWYRQSLGQGLEFLIYFQGNSAPDKSGLPSDRFSAERTGGSVSTLTIQRTQQEDSAVYLCASSLQLTQNEQYFGPGTRLTVT.

V and J are TRBV30 and TRBJ2-7, with D hard to call. V was pared by 2 bases and J by 2 bases, with 13 bases between. This CDR3 has 14 amino acids. The germline gives CDR1 GTSNPN, CDR2 SVGIG (reference sequence). The CDR3 sequence: CAWSRSNAAYEQYF. CDR3 DNA: TGTGCCTGGAGTCGGAGTAATGCAGCCTACGAGCAGTACTTC.

The chain carries TRBV30 and TRBJ2-2; D is uncertain. V lost 1 base to trimming and J lost 4 bases, with 10 bases between them. Germline CDR1 is GTSNPN and CDR2 is SVGIG (reference sequence). The CDR3 runs 14 residues. This CDR3 reads CAWSGKGITGELFF. CDR3 DNA: TGTGCCTGGAGTGGTAAAGGGATCACCGGGGAGCTGTTTTTT.

A single count supports this clone. The V call is TRBV25-1, the J call TRBJ2-5; the D gene is possibly TRBD1 (5 bases). The CDR3 runs to 16 residues. Germline V gives CDR1 MGHDK, CDR2 SYGVNS. V was pared by 1 base and J by 2 bases, with 14 bases between. The CDR3 spells CASSELGSRAQETQYF. CDR3 coding DNA: TGTGCCAGCAGTGAATTAGGTAGCAGGGCGCAAGAGACCCAGTACTTC.

This clone was seen more than once but under ten times. The chain links TRBV12-5 to TRBJ2-1, with 12 bases identical to TRBD2. There are 17 residues in the CDR3. Germline V CDR1 and CDR2: LGHNT, FRNRAP. Trimming at V came to 3 bases and at J to 0 bases, leaving 3 bases not matched to a gene. The CDR3 coding sequence is TGTGCTAGTGGTTTAGGACTAGCGGGGAGCTCCTACAATGAGCAGTTCTTC. Its translation: CASGLGLAGSSYNEQFF.